Listed below are T cell receptor beta chains from one sample, sequenced in a study of shared clonotypes between healthy human individuals. Sequencing was performed with immunoSEQ multiplex PCR; in TCRdb, only in-frame clones are kept and a portion is missing. The data show approximately 500,000 clones, almost 80% seen once. The sample consisted of PBMCs. These receptors came from a woman between 40 and 50 years old in good health. Some clones in this sample may be carry-over from other donors' samples. CDR3s leave out the opening cysteine and the closing phenylalanine or tryptophan. D genes are given only for firm matches.

j_gene,d_gene,v_gene,CDR3aa
TRBJ2-1,TRBD2,TRBV7-2,ASSLVGLGDSSYNEQF
TRBJ2-7,NA,TRBV5-1,ASSLASLNYEQY
TRBJ2-7,NA,TRBV7-2,ASSPFGSSYEQY
TRBJ2-1,TRBD2,TRBV15,ATSRRQREVPYNEQF
TRBJ2-3,NA,TRBV5-1,ASSSYTDTQY
TRBJ2-7,NA,TRBV27,ASSLSDRYSYEQY
TRBJ2-1,NA,TRBV9,ASSERGRKYNEQF
TRBJ1-2,NA,TRBV4-3,ASSQDLSSVSYGYT
TRBJ2-2,NA,TRBV28,ASWRRANTGELF
TRBJ1-2,NA,TRBV4-2,ASSQDAGQTNYGYT
TRBJ1-5,TRBD1,TRBV27,ASSLWAGGMVGQPQH
TRBJ2-7,NA,TRBV4-3,ASSQDVGGYEQY
TRBJ2-5,NA,TRBV12-5,ASGLVRADPGETQY
TRBJ1-2,NA,TRBV9,ASSVATVFNYGYT
TRBJ1-1,NA,TRBV5-8,ASSLVVGSVTEAF
TRBJ2-3,TRBD2,TRBV10-3,AISESSLAGVGDTQY
TRBJ2-7,NA,TRBV6-1,ASRESGSDEQY
TRBJ2-5,NA,TRBV2,ASSPGLSPQETQY
TRBJ2-2,TRBD1,TRBV28,ASIRTGYTGELF
TRBJ2-1,NA,TRBV5-4,ASSLPGYNEQF
TRBJ1-2,NA,TRBV30,AWSVDARFYGYT
TRBJ2-3,NA,TRBV5-1,ASSLVGTDPLTQY
TRBJ2-7,NA,TRBV7-9,ASSLAGIITYEQY
TRBJ2-7,NA,TRBV20-1,SARGMAEQY
TRBJ1-4,TRBD1,TRBV5-1,ASSLMGTGGEKLF
TRBJ1-3,NA,TRBV30,AWSTGSGNTIY
TRBJ1-4,TRBD1,TRBV27,ASSSTGAPGGKLF
TRBJ1-3,NA,TRBV15,ATSREGKSAGNTIY
TRBJ1-3,TRBD1,TRBV18,ASSPRQGPSGNTIY
TRBJ2-7,TRBD1,TRBV5-6,ASSSRDRDLIVQY
TRBJ2-1,NA,TRBV7-8,ASSLAGLGSYNEQF
TRBJ2-1,TRBD2,TRBV7-2,ASSRAGLGAYNEQF
TRBJ2-1,TRBD2,TRBV4-2,ASSPTVREVYNEQF
TRBJ2-7,TRBD2,TRBV5-1,ASSLAVLAGAHEQY
TRBJ2-7,TRBD2,TRBV23-1,APLAGRLNYEQY
TRBJ1-1,NA,TRBV5-1,ASSLRGQDTEAF
TRBJ2-7,TRBD1,TRBV11-2,ASSPRTGSHAYEQY
TRBJ2-1,NA,TRBV15,ATTPASTLSYNEQF
TRBJ2-7,NA,TRBV28,ASSLRSGHRYEQY
TRBJ2-7,NA,TRBV28,ASSQGAYSGRRRDGQY
TRBJ1-1,NA,TRBV10-3,ATQGRGDTEAF
TRBJ2-7,TRBD2,TRBV7-9,ASSSSGQRSYEQY
TRBJ2-5,TRBD2,TRBV5-1,ASSPQWTSGETQY
TRBJ1-2,NA,TRBV10-2,ASSEADTYGYT
TRBJ2-7,NA,TRBV9,ASSTGHEQY
TRBJ2-1,TRBD2,TRBV15,ATSRDLAGFIDEQF
TRBJ2-2,TRBD1,TRBV19,ATGQLTGELF
TRBJ1-2,NA,TRBV28,ASSLNKRSGDYGYT
TRBJ2-2,NA,TRBV19,ANSPYPQGNTGELF
TRBJ1-2,NA,TRBV19,ASTSLGGVYT